This is a list of T cell receptor beta chains from one sample in a study of cytotoxic CD8 clonotypes in ibrutinib-treated CLL. TCRdb keeps only in-frame clones here, not all; method: immunoSEQ multiplex PCR. The sample consists of about 39,000 clones, around 63% of them appearing once. The specimen was PBMCs, collected at disease progression, from a patient treated with ibrutinib. These receptors all come from a human donor with chronic lymphocytic leukemia. Both conserved end residues are part of each CDR3. D genes are given only for firm matches. Size tells how often a clone was seen (once, few, many) or the class of an expanded clone, and some rows leave it out.

clone_size,v_call,j_call,d_call,cdr3_nt,cdr3_aa
.,TRBV28,TRBJ2-7,.,TGTGCCAGCAGGAAACAGGGAGGGGCCTACGAGCAGTACTTC,CASRKQGGAYEQYF
few,TRBV7-9,TRBJ2-1,.,TGTGCCAGCAGCTCCCTCGGGCTAGCCTGGAAGGATGAGCAGTTCTTC,CASSSLGLAWKDEQFF
once,TRBV11-3,TRBJ2-3,.,TGTGCCAGCAGAAGATCAGATACGCAGTATTTT,CASRRSDTQYF
once,TRBV2,TRBJ2-5,TRBD2,TGTGCCAGCAGTGAGGACGGGAGGGAACAAGAGACCCAGTACTTC,CASSEDGREQETQYF
.,TRBV6-5,TRBJ1-6,.,TGTGCCAGCAGTTACCGGAAGAAGGGGAATTCACCCCTCCACTTT,CASSYRKKGNSPLHF
.,TRBV5-6,TRBJ1-4,.,TGTGCCAGCAGCTTGGCAGGGGTTAATGAAAAACTGTTTTTT,CASSLAGVNEKLFF
medium-sized,TRBV27,TRBJ2-7,.,TGTGCCAGCATCGAGGTTCTCTCCTACGAGCAGTACTTC,CASIEVLSYEQYF
few,TRBV7-2,TRBJ1-2,.,TGTGCCAGCAGCCCGGGACCCCCCTCGGGCTACACCTTC,CASSPGPPSGYTF
.,TRBV11-2,TRBJ2-5,.,TGTGCCAGCAGCTTAGACGCGGGGGCACAAGAGACCCAGTACTTC,CASSLDAGAQETQYF
once,TRBV11-3,TRBJ2-4,TRBD1,TGTGCCAGCAGCCCGGACAGGGGCGGGAACATTCAGTACTTC,CASSPDRGGNIQYF
.,TRBV5-1,TRBJ2-7,TRBD2,TGCGCCAGCAGCCCGAGGGTGCGGGAGGGCTTAGGCGAGCAGTACTTC,CASSPRVREGLGEQYF
.,TRBV9,TRBJ2-1,.,TGTGCCAGCAGCTCAGGGTATGAGCAGTTCTTC,CASSSGYEQFF
.,TRBV19,TRBJ1-6,.,TGTGCCAGTAGTCTTTACACCCCAAGGTCGCCCCTCCACTTT,CASSLYTPRSPLHF
.,TRBV11-1,TRBJ2-2,.,TGTGCCAGCAGCTCGGTGAACACCGGGGAGCTGTTTTTT,CASSSVNTGELFF
.,TRBV7-2,TRBJ1-1,.,TGTGCCAGCAGCTTCGGGGCGAACACTGAAGCTTTCTTT,CASSFGANTEAFF
few,TRBV10-3,TRBJ1-1,.,TGTGCCATCAGAGAGTCACAGGGTACTGAAGCTTTCTTT,CAIRESQGTEAFF
.,TRBV28,TRBJ1-2,.,TGTGCCAGCAGTTTAACAGGGAGTGGCTACACCTTC,CASSLTGSGYTF
few,TRBV15,TRBJ2-5,.,TGTGCCACCAGCAGAGGTTTAGCCGGGACCCAGTACTTC,CATSRGLAGTQYF
medium-sized,TRBV20-1,TRBJ1-1,.,TGCAGTGCTAGAGTAAGAGAAGCTGCTTTCTTT,CSARVREAAFF
few,TRBV9,TRBJ2-5,.,TGTGCCAGCAGCCAAAGACCTCTTCTTACCCTAGGCGAGACCCAGTACTTC,CASSQRPLLTLGETQYF
.,TRBV5-4,TRBJ2-3,.,TGTGCCAGCAGCTTGGCAGGGCCCTGGGATACGCAGTATTTT,CASSLAGPWDTQYF
.,TRBV6-6,TRBJ2-3,TRBD1,TGTGCCAGCAGTTATCCGGGACAGGGAACAGATACGCAGTATTTT,CASSYPGQGTDTQYF
.,TRBV27,TRBJ1-2,.,TGTGCCAGCAGTTTGTCACAGGATCCACGCTATGGTGGCTACACCTTC,CASSLSQDPRYGGYTF
.,TRBV11-3,TRBJ2-3,.,TGTGCCAACGGCGGTTTCACAGATACGCAGTATTTT,CANGGFTDTQYF
few,TRBV4-3,TRBJ1-5,.,TGCGCCAGCAGCCAAGATGCCTGGGGGGATCAGCCCCAGCATTTT,CASSQDAWGDQPQHF
.,TRBV19,TRBJ1-3,.,TGTGCCAGTAGCACACGCTCTGGAAACACCATATATTTT,CASSTRSGNTIYF